The 21 T cell receptor beta chains below were found in one sample sequenced in a study of T cell responses to AZD1222 COVID-19 vaccine. Assay: immunoSEQ multiplex PCR; the TCRdb copy retains only in-frame clones and omits some. The sample gives roughly 160,000 clones, roughly 85% of which show up once; 0.85% to 1.2% is in the top ten. The material was peripheral blood, obtained 28 days after the second AZD1222 dose. These receptors came from an adult who received the AZD1222 COVID-19 vaccine.

This clone turned up a few times. The chain recombines TRBV12-3 or TRBV12-4 with TRBJ1-2, with D hard to call. CDR3 length: 11 amino acids. The V and J ends lost 6 bases and 9 bases respectively, with 11 bases between them. The CDR3 region is CASRRGSRYTF. The CDR3 DNA is TGTGCCAGCAGGAGAGGGTCTCGCTACACCTTC.

V and J are TRBV25-1 and TRBJ2-5, with a weak D call TRBD1 (5 bases). V was clipped by 2 bases and J by 5 bases, with 9 bases between them. The CDR3 totals 13 residues. The germline CDR1 and CDR2 sequences are MGHDK and SYGVNS. This CDR3 is CASSEPGSETQYF. In DNA form, the CDR3 reads TGTGCCAGCAGTGAACCAGGGTCGGAGACCCAGTACTTC. Full variable domain (outside the CDR3, taken from reference TRBV25-1 and TRBJ2-5): EADIYQTPRYLVIGTGKKITLECSQTMGHDKMYWYQQDPGMELHLIHYSYGVNSTEKGDLSSESTVSRIRTEHFPLTLESARPSHTSQYLCASSEPGSETQYFGPGTRLLVL.

The chain links TRBV4-2 to TRBJ1-3, with a possible D match to TRBD1 (5 bases). CDR3 length: 15 amino acids. CDR1 is LGHNA, CDR2 YNFKEQ, per germline. With 4 bases removed from V and 0 bases from J, the gap between germline ends came to 10 bases. The CDR3 loop reads CASSPNTGSGNTIYF. CDR3 coding DNA: TGTGCCAGCAGCCCAAACACAGGCTCTGGAAACACCATATATTTT.

The chain carries TRBV5-1 and TRBJ2-7, with a weak D call TRBD1 (5 bases). Trimming left V 1 base short and J 3 bases short, with 11 bases between. The CDR3 runs to 14 residues. In germline, CDR1 is SGHRS, CDR2 YFSETQ. The CDR3 loop is CASSLRQGNYEQYF. CDR3 sequence (DNA): TGCGCCAGCAGCTTGAGGCAGGGAAACTACGAGCAGTACTTC.

This clone was picked up one time. This chain connects TRBV10-3 to TRBJ1-5; no clear D gene. Trimming pared 9 bases from V and 3 bases from J, leaving 9 bases between. The CDR3 sequence is 12 residues long. The germline V gene encodes CDR1 ENHRY and CDR2 SYGVKD. CDR3 sequence: CAIGRNNQPQHF. The CDR3 DNA is TGTGCCATAGGACGGAACAATCAGCCCCAGCATTTT.

This clone was detected a few times. The rearrangement links TRBV7-2 to TRBJ1-2; 10 nucleotides agree with TRBD1. The germline CDR1 and CDR2 sequences are SGHTA and FQGNSA. The length of the CDR3 is 14 residues. V dropped 4 bases and J dropped 8; count of bases not matched to a gene: 7. Here the CDR3 reads CASSSDRGLRGYTF. CDR3 nucleotides: TGTGCCAGCAGCTCCGACAGGGGGCTCCGGGGCTACACCTTC.

V gene TRBV27 combines with J gene TRBJ2-7, with D perhaps TRBD1 (6 bases). The germline gives CDR1 MNHEY, CDR2 SMNVEV (reference sequence). Deletions cut 6 bases from V and 2 bases from J, with 14 bases between. The CDR3 runs 14 residues. The CDR3 reads CASSRRDNAYEQYF. The CDR3 nucleotides read TGTGCCAGCAGCCGACGGGACAATGCCTACGAGCAGTACTTC.

This clone occurred once. The chain has TRBV7-2 and TRBJ2-7; possibly TRBD2 for D (5 bases). V was shortened by 1 base and J by 2 bases, with 12 bases between the two germline ends. There are 15 residues in the CDR3. Germline CDR1 and CDR2: SGHTA and FQGNSA. The CDR3 region has the DNA TGTGCCAGCAGCTTAGAGGTGGAAGCGGCCTACGAGCAGTACTTC. Its translation: CASSLEVEAAYEQYF.

The chain links TRBV5-1 to TRBJ1-1, with TRBD1 matching over 8 bases. The CDR3 extends over 17 amino acids. Germline assignment: CDR1 SGHRS and CDR2 YFSETQ. The V and J ends lost 1 base and 3 bases, in that order; junction bases with no gene match: 11. This chain's CDR3 is CASSLYTRGLVDTEAFF. The CDR3 coding sequence is TGCGCCAGCAGCTTGTATACCAGGGGGCTCGTGGACACTGAAGCTTTCTTT.

V gene TRBV7-9 combines with J gene TRBJ2-5; 7 nucleotides line up with TRBD1. CDR1 and CDR2 (germline): SEHNR, FQNEAQ (reference sequence). The V segment lost 4 bases and the J segment 4 bases; nucleotides outside the gene matches: 6. The CDR3 spans 14 residues. The DNA of the CDR3 is TGTGCCAGCAGCTCCCGACAGGGTCGAGAGACCCAGTACTTC. Translating it yields CASSSRQGRETQYF.

The count of this clone is one. V usage is TRBV5-4 and J usage is TRBJ1-3, with a weak D call TRBD1 (5 bases). V shed 0 bases and J shed 2 bases, with 9 bases lying between them. The CDR3 length is 15 residues. CDR1 and CDR2 (germline): SGHNT, YYREEE (reference sequence). The CDR3 loop reads CASSLDQGTGNTIYF. The CDR3, as DNA: TGTGCCAGCAGCTTGGATCAGGGAACTGGAAACACCATATATTTT.

The V and J genes are TRBV6-5 and TRBJ1-5; D gene uncertain. Germline V gene lookup returns CDR1 MNHEY and CDR2 SVGAGI. The CDR3 length is 13 residues. Trimming took off 2 bases at V and 9 bases at J, with 11 bases between the two ends. CDR3 loop: CASSYKAGGPQHF. The CDR3 nucleotides read TGTGCCAGCAGTTACAAAGCCGGAGGGCCCCAGCATTTT.

This chain uses TRBV19 with TRBJ1-1; D gene unclear. The CDR3 is 17 residues long. Germline values: CDR1 LNHDA, CDR2 SQIVND (reference sequence). V was shortened by 6 bases and J by 11 bases, with 31 bases between the two germline ends. The CDR3 region has the DNA TGTGCCAGTAGAGCCCAAGTAGTAGTAGCGGGAAAATGGAGCGCTTTCTTT. It is translated as CASRAQVVVAGKWSAFF.

The rearrangement joins TRBV12-3 or TRBV12-4 to TRBJ2-7, with 8 bases matching TRBD1. V gave up 8 bases and J gave up 2 bases; unmatched junction bases: 2. The CDR3 has 12 residues. CDR3 amino acids: CASGQGPYEQYF. The CDR3 DNA sequence: TGTGCCAGCGGACAGGGCCCCTACGAGCAGTACTTC.

The V gene is TRBV27, the J gene TRBJ2-5, with 13 bases aligning to TRBD2. The CDR3 totals 15 residues. The germline CDR1 and CDR2 sequences are MNHEY and SMNVEV (reference sequence). V shed 6 bases, J shed 5 bases, and the junction held 6 bases outside the gene matches. The CDR3 region is CASSQGLAGFETQYF. The CDR3 nucleotides are TGTGCCAGCAGCCAGGGACTAGCGGGGTTTGAGACCCAGTACTTC.

The V call is TRBV6-2 or TRBV6-3, the J call TRBJ2-1, with no clear D. The length of the CDR3 is 14 residues. Trimming shortened V by 5 bases and J by 3 bases, and 11 bases separated the two germline ends. The germline V gene encodes CDR1 MNHEY and CDR2 SVGEGT. The CDR3 nucleotides read TGTGCCAGCAGTATCGGCGCCCACTACAATGAGCAGTTCTTC. It codes for CASSIGAHYNEQFF.

The chain recombines TRBV6-5 with TRBJ1-4; D is ambiguous. This CDR3 spans 16 amino acids. V lost 0 bases and J 0 bases, leaving 8 bases between the germline ends. From germline, CDR1 is MNHEY and CDR2 SVGAGI. The CDR3 nucleotides are TGTGCCAGCAGTTACTCGTTCACTGCAACTAATGAAAAACTGTTTTTT. As protein: CASSYSFTATNEKLFF.

This chain links TRBV27 with TRBJ2-7, with a possible D match to TRBD2 (7 bases). The germline V gene encodes CDR1 MNHEY and CDR2 SMNVEV (reference sequence). V lost 3 bases and J lost 4, with 10 bases in between. This CDR3 comprises 13 residues. The CDR3 protein is CASSLGGQYEQYF. The CDR3 DNA is TGTGCCAGCAGTTTGGGGGGGCAGTACGAGCAGTACTTC.

The V call is TRBV6-1, the J call TRBJ1-1, with D hard to call. V was clipped by 3 bases and J by 0 bases, with 2 bases between them. The V gene's germline CDR1 is MNHNS and CDR2 SASEGT. The CDR3 covers 12 residues. The CDR3 region is CASSEVNTEAFF. The CDR3 nucleotides read TGTGCCAGCAGTGAGGTGAACACTGAAGCTTTCTTT.

V and J are TRBV7-9 and TRBJ1-2; D is uncertain. CDR3 length equals 13 residues. V was clipped by 5 bases and J by 0 bases, with 7 bases between them. Germline values: CDR1 SEHNR, CDR2 FQNEAQ (reference sequence). In DNA form, the CDR3 reads TGTGCCAGCAGCGGGGTAACTAACTATGGCTACACCTTC. Translating it yields CASSGVTNYGYTF.

The chain carries TRBV6-2 or TRBV6-3 and TRBJ2-1; 7 bases are shared with TRBD2. The V segment lost 0 bases and the J segment 4 bases; nucleotides outside the gene matches: 6. CDR3 length: 16 residues. Germline V CDR1 and CDR2: MNHEY, SVGEGT. CDR3 bases: TGTGCCAGCAGTTACTCCCGGCTAGCGGAATACAATGAGCAGTTCTTC. It is translated as CASSYSRLAEYNEQFF.